This TCR beta chain originates from a study of blood T cell repertoires in COVID-19. Study as a whole: The samples span acute and convalescent COVID-19 from the United States, Italy and Spain. PBMCs, B-cell-depleted T cells, or T cells were the source of the cDNA or gDNA that made up the material.

The method was immunoSEQ multiplex PCR; TCRdb's version includes in-frame clones alone and lacks a portion of them. The sample lists 200,000 to 300,000 clones; about four fifths were seen once. V was clipped by 1 base and J by 9 bases; unmatched bases: 5. Germline CDR1 is SEHNR and CDR2 is FQNEAQ (reference sequence). The CDR3 is 15 amino acids. The chain joins TRBV7-9 to TRBJ1-6; TRBD1 agrees at 8 bases. The source material was peripheral blood. The sequence derives from a man aged 50 to 59 with acute or convalescent COVID-19. The CDR3 spells CASSLGDRSSSPLHF. For the CDR3, the DNA is TGTGCCAGCAGCTTAGGGGACAGGTCCAGTTCACCCCTCCACTTT. The full variable domain, its missing parts supplied by reference TRBV7-9 and TRBJ1-6, is DTGVSQNPRHKITKRGQNVTFRCDPISEHNRLYWYRQTLGQGPEFLTYFQNEAQLEKSRLLSDRFSAERPKGSFSTLEIQRTEQGDSAMYLCASSLGDRSSSPLHFGNGTRLTVT.